Presented here are 13 T cell receptor beta chains from one specimen sequenced in a study of human T cells and chemical hapten exposure. Noted time point: patch test 1, 2 weeks after DPC sensitization. Treatment: therapeutic diphenylcyclopropenone sensitization with weekly scalp DPC. TCRdb reprocessed the RACE reads via MiXCR and lists one record per CDR3 protein. The sample records around 120,000 distinct CDR3 sequences, about an eighth being singletons. Source: whole blood, taken in connection with sensitization to the hapten diphenylcyclopropenone (DPC). These TCRs come from a woman aged 50 to 65 with alopecia areata. Some clones in this sample may be carry-over from other donors' samples.

The rearrangement links TRBV29-1 to TRBJ2-1, with D perhaps TRBD2 (6 bases). Germline loops: CDR1 SQVTM, CDR2 ANQGSEA. V was shortened by 4 bases and J by 3 bases, with 10 bases between the two germline ends. The CDR3 loop spans 13 amino acids. This chain's CDR3 is CSVGGEFYNEQFF. DNA for the CDR3: TGCAGCGTTGGCGGGGAATTCTACAATGAGCAGTTCTTC.

This clonotype occurred a few times. CDR3: CASSGGGGHSYNEQFF. CDR3 bases: TGCGCCAGCAGCGGAGGAGGGGGGCACTCCTACAATGAGCAGTTCTTC. The chain is built from TRBV4-1 and TRBJ2-1; D is tentatively TRBD1 or TRBD2 (6 bases each). Germline CDR1 reads MGHRA; CDR2 reads YSYEKL. The V end lost 5 bases, the J end lost 0 bases, and 14 bases lay between the germline ends. The CDR3 sequence is 16 residues long.

This clonotype occurred many times. This chain joins TRBV12-3 or TRBV12-4 and TRBJ1-1; D is uncertain. The CDR3 is 14 amino acids. Trimming shortened V by 5 bases and J by 6 bases, and 16 bases separated the two germline ends. The chain's CDR3 is CASSGQVKGPEAFF. CDR3 bases: TGTGCCAGCAGTGGCCAGGTCAAGGGTCCTGAAGCTTTCTTT.

The chain recombines TRBV5-1 with TRBJ2-2; D gene uncertain. The germline V gene encodes CDR1 SGHRS and CDR2 YFSETQ. Trimming stripped 6 bases from V and 2 bases from J, with 17 bases between. The CDR3 sequence is 16 residues long. CDR3 sequence (DNA): TGCGCCAGCACCCGTGATGTGTCTATAAACACCGGGGAGCTGTTTTTT. This codes for CASTRDVSINTGELFF.

This clonotype occurred many times. The V and J genes are TRBV7-2 and TRBJ1-5, with D unresolved. The CDR3 consists of 15 residues. Germline CDR1 reads SGHTA; CDR2 reads FQGNSA. V lost 3 bases and J lost 3, with 12 bases in between. CDR3 amino acids: CASSLGGSLNQPQHF. The CDR3 coding sequence is TGTGCCAGCAGCTTGGGAGGCAGCCTCAATCAGCCCCAGCATTTT.

Written as DNA, the CDR3 is TGTGCCAGCAGCTCCACGCAGCGTGGCGGAAACACCATATATTTT. Protein sequence: CASSSTQRGGNTIYF. This sequence joins TRBV7-9 and TRBJ1-3; D remains unclear. The CDR3 has 15 residues. The V gene's germline CDR1 is SEHNR and CDR2 FQNEAQ (reference sequence). V was cut by 4 bases and J by 4 bases, with 14 bases left in between.

J is TRBJ2-7 and V is TRBV20-1; perhaps TRBD1 as D (5 bases). This CDR3 comprises 12 residues. In germline, CDR1 is DFQATT, CDR2 SNEGSKA (reference sequence). V was shortened by 3 bases and J by 3 bases, with 9 bases between the two germline ends. The DNA of the CDR3 is TGCAGTGCTAGGAACAGGTACTACGAGCAGTACTTC. This codes for CSARNRYYEQYF.

The chain's CDR3 is CASSGQGLTGNQPQHF. CDR3 bases: TGTGCCAGCAGCGGACAGGGTTTAACGGGCAATCAGCCCCAGCATTTT. The genes are TRBV16 and TRBJ1-5; TRBD1 agrees at 8 bases. The CDR3 covers 16 residues. Trimming at V came to 5 bases and at J to 2 bases, leaving 8 bases not matched to a gene. In germline, CDR1 is KGHSY, CDR2 FQNENV.

The chain recombines TRBV29-1 with TRBJ2-5, with 7 bases aligning to TRBD2. There are 13 residues in the CDR3. The junction had 8 bases not matched to a gene; V was cut back by 3 bases and J by 7 bases. Germline-derived CDR1 and CDR2 are SQVTM and ANQGSEA. For the CDR3, the DNA is TGCAGCGTTGATCCGGGCCGGGGGGTGACCCAGTACTTC. Its translation is CSVDPGRGVTQYF.

The table lists this clonotype with a few counts. V is TRBV5-1 and J is TRBJ2-7, with D possibly TRBD1 on 6 matching bases. This CDR3 has 15 amino acids. V gave up 3 bases and J gave up 1 base, with 14 bases separating them. Germline V gene lookup returns CDR1 SGHRS and CDR2 YFSETQ. The CDR3 region has the DNA TGCGCCAGCAGCTCCTCCCCGGACAGATCCTACGAGCAGTACTTC. Translating it yields CASSSSPDRSYEQYF.

V usage is TRBV3-1 and J usage is TRBJ2-3; D not certain. The ends were cut back, 1 base at V and 0 bases at J, with 8 bases in the middle. The germline V gene has CDR1 LGHDT and CDR2 YNNKEL (reference sequence). The CDR3 has 15 amino acids. The CDR3 here is CASSQVFPSTDTQYF. The CDR3 nucleotides are TGTGCCAGCAGCCAAGTCTTCCCTAGCACAGATACGCAGTATTTT.

In its sample, this clonotype was seen a few times. The chain uses TRBV10-3 and TRBJ1-1, with no clear D. Trimming took off 4 bases at V and 3 bases at J, with 3 bases between the two ends. The germline V gene encodes CDR1 ENHRY and CDR2 SYGVKD. The CDR3 is made up of 11 amino acids. The CDR3 DNA is TGTGCCATCAGTGCGGACACTGAAGCTTTCTTT. This sequence encodes CAISADTEAFF.

This clonotype has just a few counts. The chain recombines TRBV4-2 with TRBJ2-5; TRBD2 might be the D (5 bases). Germline CDR1 is LGHNA and CDR2 is YNFKEQ. CDR3 length: 13 residues. Trimming shortened V by 4 bases and J by 4 bases, and 10 bases separated the two germline ends. This CDR3 reads CASSPGSLETQYF. The CDR3 DNA follows: TGTGCCAGCAGCCCGGGATCCTTAGAGACCCAGTACTTC.